Sequencing of this T cell receptor beta chain was carried out in a study of cytomegalovirus exposure and HLA in healthy donors. The sample holds many counts of this clone. Its target is not known. With 4 bases removed from V and 6 bases from J, the gap between germline ends came to 13 bases. CDR1 and CDR2 from the germline V gene are SGHDT and YYEEEE. The CDR3 extends over 13 amino acids. PCR amplification relied on 60 Vbeta primers (plus 13 Jbeta primers). TCRdb keeps only in-frame clones here, not all; method: immunoSEQ multiplex PCR. The repertoire includes about 180,000 clones, 77% of them detected once, and 1.4% sits in the top ten. Study observations and caveats: In most subjects, TCR beta sequences reportedly gave accurate predictions of HLA-A and HLA-B alleles. Among TCR beta chains of equal frequency, HLA-associated ones were more clonally expanded in a later analysis. Follow-up analysis later connected one missense variant in DCLRE1C with trimming of TCR beta V- and J-genes. In a later analysis, across HLA loci, associated TCR counts were highest for DRB1, lowest for HLA-C.

The sequenced material came from PBMCs. This clonotype was obtained from a man aged 18 to 29 in good health and CMV-seronegative. V usage is TRBV5-6 and J usage is TRBJ1-2; a possible D gene is TRBD1 (5 bases). The CDR3 is CASSLDSRHGYTF. In DNA form, the CDR3 reads TGTGCCAGCAGCCTAGACAGTAGGCATGGCTACACCTTC.